This T cell receptor beta chain is from a study of blood T cell repertoires in COVID-19. In the study overall: COVID-19 samples collected from the United States, Italy and Spain covered acute and convalescent phases.

This clone has more than one count but fewer than ten. The CDR3 contains 15 residues. V dropped 6 bases and J dropped 7 bases, with 19 bases sitting between them. Germline loops: CDR1 MNHNY, CDR2 SVGAGI (reference sequence). Original methodology: Amplifying reference gene primers gave estimates of nucleated cell counts. The protocol was immunoSEQ multiplex PCR, while the TCRdb copy is restricted to in-frame clones and leaves out a portion. D and trimming were read from the DNA, whereas the V and J calls and clone size are those reported in that table. Counted here are around 200,000 clones, approximately 85% occurring once; the ten biggest clones make up under 3.5%.

Sequencing input: peripheral blood. The genes are TRBV6-6 and TRBJ2-1; possible D gene TRBD2, 6 bases. The receptor was isolated from a man aged 60 to 75 with acute or convalescent COVID-19. In DNA, the CDR3 is TGTGCCAGCAGCTGGGGACTTAGCCCGCCGAATGAGCAGTTCTTC. Residues: CASSWGLSPPNEQFF.